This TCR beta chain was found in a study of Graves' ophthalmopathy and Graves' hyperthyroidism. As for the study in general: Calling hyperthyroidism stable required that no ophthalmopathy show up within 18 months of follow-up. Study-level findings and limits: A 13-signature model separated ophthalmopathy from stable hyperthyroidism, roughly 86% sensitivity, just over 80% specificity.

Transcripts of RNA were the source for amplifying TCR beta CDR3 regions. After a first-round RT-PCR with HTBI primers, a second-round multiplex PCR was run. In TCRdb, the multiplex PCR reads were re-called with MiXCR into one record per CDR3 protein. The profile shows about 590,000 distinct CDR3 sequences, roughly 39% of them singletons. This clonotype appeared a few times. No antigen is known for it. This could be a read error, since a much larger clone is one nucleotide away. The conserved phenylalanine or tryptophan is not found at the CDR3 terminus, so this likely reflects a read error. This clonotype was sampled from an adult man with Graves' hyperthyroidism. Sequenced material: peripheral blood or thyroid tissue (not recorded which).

The CDR3 region is CASSLERVSTEAFL. CDR3 nucleotide sequence: TGTGCCAGCAGCTTAGAAAGGGTCTCCACTGAAGCTTTCCTT. The genes are TRBV11-2 and TRBJ1-1; D gene uncertain. V was clipped by 0 bases and J by 4 bases, with 9 bases between them. This CDR3 is 14 amino acids long. Germline V gene data show CDR1 as SGHAT and CDR2 as FQNNGV.